This T cell receptor (beta chain) was retrieved from a study of blood T cell repertoires in COVID-19. As for the study in general: The United States, Italy and Spain provided the acute and convalescent COVID-19 samples. From T cells, B-cell-depleted T cells, or PBMCs came the material, which was cDNA or gDNA.

This clone was counted at least ten times. Authors' data handling: Using reference gene primer amplification, nucleated cell counts were estimated. Repertoires were generated with immunoSEQ multiplex PCR, while TCRdb's copy carries only in-frame clones and drops some. Clone size and the V and J calls come from that table; the DNA yielded D and trimming. This table has under 350,000 clones, 80% to 90% appearing once. This TCR derives from a woman aged 70 to 79 with acute or convalescent COVID-19. The material sequenced was peripheral blood.

In DNA form, the CDR3 reads TGTGCCAGCAGGAATTCCTTACTCGGGGTCGGCGAAAAACTGTTTTTT. Protein product: CASRNSLLGVGEKLFF. The genes are TRBV7-9 and TRBJ1-4; no clear D. This CDR3 contains 16 residues. Trimming took 6 bases from V and 8 from J, leaving 22 bases between them. The germline V gene encodes CDR1 SEHNR and CDR2 FQNEAQ (reference sequence). The full variable domain, its missing parts supplied by reference TRBV7-9 and TRBJ1-4, is DTGVSQNPRHKITKRGQNVTFRCDPISEHNRLYWYRQTLGQGPEFLTYFQNEAQLEKSRLLSDRFSAERPKGSFSTLEIQRTEQGDSAMYLCASRNSLLGVGEKLFFGSGTQLSVL.